The present entry profiles one T cell receptor beta chain with its context. This sample was taken from a study of cytomegalovirus exposure and HLA in healthy donors. Across the study: Unique TCRs numbering around 80 million, obtained from HLA-typed donors, made up an early data release.

The germline V gene encodes CDR1 LNHDA and CDR2 SQIVND (reference sequence). The CDR3 is 12 amino acids. V shed 10 bases and J shed 3 bases, with 9 bases lying between them. The study ran its PCR with 60 Vbeta and 13 Jbeta primers. TCRdb's table, derived via immunoSEQ multiplex PCR, lists solely in-frame clones and lacks some. The sample shows around 62,000 clones, roughly 78% of them seen only once. The chain carries TRBV19 and TRBJ2-2; D not certain. This TCR was sampled from a man between 40 and 49 years old in good health and CMV-seronegative. The specimen sequenced was PBMCs. CDR3 region: CATNRDTGELFF. The CDR3 DNA is TGTGCCACAAATCGGGACACCGGGGAGCTGTTTTTT.